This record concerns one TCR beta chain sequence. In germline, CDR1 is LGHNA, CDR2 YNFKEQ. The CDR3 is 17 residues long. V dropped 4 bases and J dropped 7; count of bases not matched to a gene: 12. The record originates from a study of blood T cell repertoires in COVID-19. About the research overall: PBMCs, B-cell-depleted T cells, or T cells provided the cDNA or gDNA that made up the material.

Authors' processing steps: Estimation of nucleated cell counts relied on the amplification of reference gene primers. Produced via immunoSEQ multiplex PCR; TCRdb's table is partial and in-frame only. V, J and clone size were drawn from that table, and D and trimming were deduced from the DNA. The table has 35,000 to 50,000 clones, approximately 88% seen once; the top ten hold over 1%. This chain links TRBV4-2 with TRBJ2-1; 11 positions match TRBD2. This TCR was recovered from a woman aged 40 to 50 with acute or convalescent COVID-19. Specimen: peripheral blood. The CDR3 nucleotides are TGTGCCAGCAGCCCCGGGGTAGCGGGGGGGCCAGGGAATGAGCAGTTCTTC. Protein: CASSPGVAGGPGNEQFF.